This entry lists 16 T cell receptor beta chains sequenced from one sample in a study of cytomegalovirus exposure and HLA in healthy donors. The PCR was carried out with 60 Vbeta primers and 13 Jbeta primers. The data were produced by immunoSEQ multiplex PCR, yet TCRdb's version contains in-frame clones alone and is incomplete. The sample yields some 100,000 clones, about four fifths seen once. Sequenced material: PBMCs. The receptors here all came from a woman in her seventies in good health and CMV-seropositive.

V gene TRBV15 combines with J gene TRBJ2-2; D is perhaps TRBD2 (6 bases). V shed 5 bases and J shed 4 bases, with 17 bases lying between them. Germline V lookup: CDR1 LNHNV, CDR2 YYDKDF (reference sequence). The CDR3 totals 16 residues. The CDR3: CATSAGGVRSTGELFF. CDR3 sequence (DNA): TGTGCCACCAGCGCCGGAGGGGTTCGGTCCACCGGGGAGCTGTTTTTT.

The CDR3 is CASSPYIADTDTQYF. In DNA, the CDR3 is TGTGCCAGCTCACCCTACATAGCGGACACAGATACGCAGTATTTT. This chain links TRBV18 with TRBJ2-3; D may be TRBD2 (6 bases). Germline V lookup: CDR1 KGHSH, CDR2 LQKENI. The CDR3 has 15 amino acids. Trimming pared 3 bases from V and 2 bases from J, leaving 12 bases between.

This sequence joins TRBV7-3 and TRBJ2-5; 7 nucleotides match TRBD1. CDR1 and CDR2 (germline): SGHTA, FQGTGA. The CDR3 is 14 amino acids. With V trimmed by 5 bases and J by 5 bases, 8 bases remained unmatched. This chain's CDR3 is CASSDTGVGETQYF. The CDR3 nucleotides read TGTGCCAGCAGCGATACAGGGGTCGGGGAGACCCAGTACTTC.

The chain has TRBV6-5 and TRBJ2-7; D may be TRBD2 (5 bases). V was trimmed by 5 bases and J by 0 bases, leaving 14 bases between them. This CDR3 comprises 15 residues. Germline V gene sequence: CDR1 MNHEY, CDR2 SVGAGI. The CDR3: CASSQRTLSSYEQYF. The DNA of the CDR3 is TGTGCCAGCAGTCAGAGGACTCTGAGCTCCTACGAGCAGTACTTC.

The rearrangement joins TRBV6-1 to TRBJ1-5; maybe TRBD1 (6 bases). The CDR3 has 14 amino acids. V was cut by 4 bases and J by 7 bases, with 14 bases left in between. The germline V gene encodes CDR1 MNHNS and CDR2 SASEGT. CDR3 residues: CASSGTGRGQPQHF. Written as DNA, the CDR3 is TGTGCCAGCAGTGGAACAGGGCGTGGGCAGCCCCAGCATTTT.

The V and J genes are TRBV5-6 and TRBJ1-6, with 7 bases aligning to TRBD1. This CDR3 comprises 15 residues. V shed 2 bases and J 14 bases; nucleotides not matched to a gene: 13. CDR1 and CDR2 from the germline V gene are SGHDT and YYEEEE. In DNA form, the CDR3 reads TGTGCCAGCAGCTTAACAGGGGTGGCGAGAGGGGCCCTCCACTTT. This translates into CASSLTGVARGALHF.

The chain has TRBV5-6 and TRBJ2-1; D is undetermined. Trimming removed 2 bases at V and 9 bases at J, with 12 bases between. The CDR3 covers 13 residues. CDR1 is SGHDT and CDR2 is YYEEEE in the germline V gene. CDR3: CASSFFTGGEQFF. The CDR3 coding sequence is TGTGCCAGCAGCTTCTTTACTGGTGGTGAGCAGTTCTTC. Supplemented by reference TRBV5-6 and TRBJ2-1, the full variable domain reads DAGVTQSPTHLIKTRGQQVTLRCSPKSGHDTVSWYQQALGQGPQFIFQYYEEEERQRGNFPDRFSGHQFPNYSSELNVNALLLGDSALYLCASSFFTGGEQFFGPGTRLTVL.

V usage is TRBV5-4 and J usage is TRBJ2-3; 7 nucleotides line up with TRBD1. The CDR3 sequence is 14 residues long. Looked up from germline, CDR1 is SGHNT and CDR2 is YYREEE (reference sequence). V lost 6 bases to trimming and J lost 4 bases; unmatched junction nucleotides: 8. The DNA for the CDR3 is TGTGCCAGCAACCTACAGACAGGGCCAGATACGCAGTATTTT. Encoded protein: CASNLQTGPDTQYF.

The genes are TRBV5-1 and TRBJ2-2; a weak D match, TRBD2 (6 bases). The V gene lost 9 bases and the J gene lost 3 bases, with 12 bases spanning the gap. Germline V gene sequence: CDR1 SGHRS, CDR2 YFSETQ. The CDR3 is 13 amino acids. CDR3 residues: CATRGLDTGELFF. The CDR3 DNA follows: TGCGCCACCCGGGGGTTGGACACCGGGGAGCTGTTTTTT. Full variable domain (outside the CDR3, taken from reference TRBV5-1 and TRBJ2-2): KAGVTQTPRYLIKTRGQQVTLSCSPISGHRSVSWYQQTPGQGLQFLFEYFSETQRNKGNFPGRFSGRQFSNSRSEMNVSTLELGDSALYLCATRGLDTGELFFGEGSRLTVL.

This chain joins TRBV6-1 and TRBJ2-3; D unclear. The germline CDR1 and CDR2 sequences are MNHNS and SASEGT. Deletions cut 7 bases from V and 2 bases from J, with 7 bases between. The CDR3 spans 12 residues. The CDR3 sequence is CASTLYTDTQYF. The CDR3 region has the DNA TGTGCCAGCACCTTGTACACAGATACGCAGTATTTT.

This chain uses TRBV18 with TRBJ2-2; 8 bases fit TRBD1. Germline V gene data show CDR1 as KGHSH and CDR2 as LQKENI. V lost 4 bases and J lost 4; bases outside the gene matches: 11. The CDR3 runs 17 residues. This CDR3 reads CASSQEMDRALTGELFF. CDR3 sequence (DNA): TGTGCCAGCTCACAAGAAATGGACAGGGCGCTCACCGGGGAGCTGTTTTTT.

The chain joins TRBV6-1 to TRBJ1-2, with a tentative D call TRBD1 (5 bases). Trimming shortened V by 1 base and J by 8 bases, and 14 bases separated the two germline ends. The CDR3 contains 14 residues. CDR1 is MNHNS and CDR2 is SASEGT in the germline V gene. This CDR3 is CASSEGQGLGGYTF. The CDR3 DNA follows: TGTGCCAGCAGTGAAGGTCAGGGTCTAGGCGGCTACACCTTC.

The V gene is TRBV28, the J gene TRBJ1-2; possible D gene TRBD1, 6 bases. This CDR3 has 15 residues. From germline, CDR1 is MDHEN and CDR2 SYDVKM. V lost 5 bases and J lost 8, with 21 bases in between. The CDR3, as DNA: TGTGCCAGCAGTCGCCGGGCGACAGGTATTGAGGGCTACACCTTC. Its protein is CASSRRATGIEGYTF.

This CDR3 reads CASSPMAAGDQPQHF. Written as DNA, the CDR3 is TGTGCCAGCAGCCCGATGGCGGCAGGGGATCAGCCCCAGCATTTT. This chain links TRBV2 with TRBJ1-5, with D possibly TRBD1 on 6 matching bases. V lost 6 bases and J lost 5, with 17 bases in between. Germline assignment: CDR1 SNHLY and CDR2 FYNNEI. The CDR3 is 15 residues long.

The chain recombines TRBV2 with TRBJ1-5; D gene unclear. Deletions cut 2 bases from V and 0 bases from J, with 5 bases between. Germline loops: CDR1 SNHLY, CDR2 FYNNEI. The length of the CDR3 is 14 residues. The CDR3 DNA follows: TGTGCCAGCAGTGAAACTGATAGCAATCAGCCCCAGCATTTT. Protein product: CASSETDSNQPQHF. The whole variable domain, remainder taken from reference TRBV2 and TRBJ1-5, is EPEVTQTPSHQVTQMGQEVILRCVPISNHLYFYWYRQILGQKVEFLVSFYNNEISEKSEIFDDQFSVERPDGSNFTLKIRSTKLEDSAMYFCASSETDSNQPQHFGDGTRLSIL.

This chain connects TRBV11-2 to TRBJ2-3; D ambiguous. Per germline, CDR1 SGHAT and CDR2 FQNNGV. The CDR3 totals 12 residues. The ends were cut back, 5 bases at V and 6 bases at J, with 9 bases in the middle. The CDR3 loop reads CASSTTGDTQYF. CDR3 nucleotide sequence: TGTGCCAGCAGCACGACCGGGGATACGCAGTATTTT. The whole variable domain, filled in from reference TRBV11-2 and TRBJ2-3, reads EAGVAQSPRYKIIEKRQSVAFWCNPISGHATLYWYQQILGQGPKLLIQFQNNGVVDDSQLPKDRFSAERLKGVDSTLKIQPAKLEDSAVYLCASSTTGDTQYFGPGTRLTVL.